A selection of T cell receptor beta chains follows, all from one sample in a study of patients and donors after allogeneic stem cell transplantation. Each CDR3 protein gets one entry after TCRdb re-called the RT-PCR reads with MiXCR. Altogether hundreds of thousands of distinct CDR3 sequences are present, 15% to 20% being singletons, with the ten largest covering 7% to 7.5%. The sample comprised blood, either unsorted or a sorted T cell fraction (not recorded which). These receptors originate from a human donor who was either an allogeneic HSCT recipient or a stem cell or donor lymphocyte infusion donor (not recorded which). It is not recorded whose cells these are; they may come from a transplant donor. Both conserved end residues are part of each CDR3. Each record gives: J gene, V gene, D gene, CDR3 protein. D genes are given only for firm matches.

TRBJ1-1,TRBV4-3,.,CASSQVAGTEAFF
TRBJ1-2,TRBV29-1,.,CSVVAGYTF
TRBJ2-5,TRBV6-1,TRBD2,CASRTGGVGLETQYF
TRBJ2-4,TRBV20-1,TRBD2,CSALMSGISKNIQYF
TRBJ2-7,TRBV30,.,CAWSRDSSYEQYF
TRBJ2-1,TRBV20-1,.,CSARVYNEQFF
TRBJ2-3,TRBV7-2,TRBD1,CASSQGAGADTQYF
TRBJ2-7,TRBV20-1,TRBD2,CSAWRTSGSHEQYF
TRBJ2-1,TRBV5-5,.,CASSATLYEQFF
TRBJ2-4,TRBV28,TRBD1,CASSHILGQANIQYF
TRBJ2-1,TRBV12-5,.,CASGLDGQGEQFF
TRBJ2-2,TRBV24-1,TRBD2,CATGSLAGDDTGELFF
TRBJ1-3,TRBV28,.,CASSPGTVSSGNTIYF
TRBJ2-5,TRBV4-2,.,CASQGPGGQETQYF
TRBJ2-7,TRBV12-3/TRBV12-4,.,CASSLLRGFEKQYF
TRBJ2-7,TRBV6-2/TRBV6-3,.,CASSSLGRGNEQYF
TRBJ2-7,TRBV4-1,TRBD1,CASSKDRDHEQYF
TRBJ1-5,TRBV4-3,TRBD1,CASSQDGTGNQPQHF
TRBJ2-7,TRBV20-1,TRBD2,CSARGVAGAYEQYF
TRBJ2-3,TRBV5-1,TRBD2,CASSSGLAGLPTSTDTQYF
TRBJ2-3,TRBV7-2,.,CASSLGERGTDTQYF
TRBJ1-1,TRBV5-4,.,CASRVGGRRNTEAFF
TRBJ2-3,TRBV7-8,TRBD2,CASSPWTRSGTDTQYF
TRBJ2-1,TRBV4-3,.,CASSPQSLRDLHYNEQFF
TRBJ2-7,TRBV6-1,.,CASSVGGVPGHEQYF
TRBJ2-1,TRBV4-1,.,CASSRPLSGSGNEQFF
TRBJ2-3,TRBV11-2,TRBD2,CASSLVAGPRGDTQYF
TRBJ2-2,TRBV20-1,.,CSARVTGNTGELFF
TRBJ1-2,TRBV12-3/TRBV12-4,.,CASSWAREGGYTF
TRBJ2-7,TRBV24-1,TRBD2,CATARAGGPYEQYF
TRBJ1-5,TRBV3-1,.,CASSQSLRENQPQHF
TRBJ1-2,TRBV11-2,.,CASSLGRPTRYGYTF
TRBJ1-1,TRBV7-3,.,CASSSVGGGEAFF
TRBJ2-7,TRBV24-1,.,CATSDSGKEGSYEQYF
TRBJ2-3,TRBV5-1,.,CASSSSSTDTQYF
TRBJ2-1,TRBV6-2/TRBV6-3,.,CASSNRAQGEQFF
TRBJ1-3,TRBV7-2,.,CASSLRHSGNTIYF
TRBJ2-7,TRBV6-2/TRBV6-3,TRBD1,CASSYPRQGSFYEQYF
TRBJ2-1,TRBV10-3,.,CAIADGAGPINEQFF
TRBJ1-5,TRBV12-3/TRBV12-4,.,CASRLRVPIYYSNQPQHF
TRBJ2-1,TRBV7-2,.,CASQYDPLYNEQFF
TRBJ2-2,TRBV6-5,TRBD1,CASSYPGTGNTGELFF
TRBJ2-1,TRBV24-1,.,CATSDTNYPYNEQFF
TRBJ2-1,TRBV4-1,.,CASRGLAPGNEQFF
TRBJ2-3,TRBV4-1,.,CASSHRTDTQYF
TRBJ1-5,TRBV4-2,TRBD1,CASSQFRGSSNQPQHF
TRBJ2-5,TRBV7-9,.,CASSLAQTEETQYF
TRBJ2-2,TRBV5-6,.,CASRSGVRITGELFF
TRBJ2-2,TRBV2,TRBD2,CASTLGRARTGELFF
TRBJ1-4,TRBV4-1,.,CASSHVLGKLFF
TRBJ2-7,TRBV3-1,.,CASSPHPYEQYF